These 6 T cell receptor beta chains originate from one sample sequenced in a study of post-analysis software for immune sequencing data. No cognate antigen is known for these TCRs. Unique molecular identifiers tagged the TCR beta cDNA libraries. TCRdb passed the PCR reads through MiXCR, listing each CDR3 protein once. The table records about 560,000 distinct CDR3 sequences, around 47% of them present only once. Whole-study findings and limits: About five TRBV segments appeared more often in patients than in controls, and TRBV5-6, TRBV5-1 and TRBV20-1 were among these.

Sequencing input: blood. These receptors were obtained from a girl between 10 and 17 years old with multiple sclerosis.

The CDR3 DNA follows: TGCAGCGTAAGGACAGGGATGGGCGAGCAGTACTTC. Protein: CSVRTGMGEQYF. This chain links TRBV29-1 with TRBJ2-7; 8 bases are a match to TRBD1. With V trimmed by 6 bases and J by 6 bases, 7 bases remained unmatched. CDR3 length equals 12 residues. Germline values: CDR1 SQVTM, CDR2 ANQGSEA.

The chain is built from TRBV20-1 and TRBJ1-5; possible D gene TRBD1, 5 bases. The CDR3 consists of 12 residues. Germline lookup yields CDR1 DFQATT and CDR2 SNEGSKA (reference sequence). V was clipped by 2 bases and J by 5 bases, with 7 bases between them. CDR3 DNA: TGCAGTGCTAGACGGGGGGATCAGCCCCAGCATTTT. Protein product: CSARRGDQPQHF.

This chain joins TRBV11-2 and TRBJ2-4, with 10 bases identical to TRBD1. The closer fit of TRBJ2-7 to the DNA end suggests the J call may be wrong. This CDR3 is built from 15 residues. Per germline, CDR1 SGHAT and CDR2 FQNNGV. This chain's CDR3 is CASSSRQGASNEQYF. CDR3 coding DNA: TGTGCCAGCAGCTCACGACAGGGGGCAAGCAACGAGCAGTACTTC.

This clonotype was found a few times. The chain uses TRBV4-2 and TRBJ1-6; D call uncertain. Trimming took 1 base from V and 0 from J, leaving 4 bases between them. Germline V lookup: CDR1 LGHNA, CDR2 YNFKEQ. The CDR3 has 15 amino acids. The CDR3 loop is CASSQGGSYNSPLHF. DNA for the CDR3: TGTGCCAGCAGCCAAGGGGGCTCCTATAATTCACCCCTCCACTTT.

The chain is built from TRBV9 and TRBJ2-5; TRBD1 aligns across 7 bases. V lost 4 bases and J lost 3; bases outside the gene matches: 6. The CDR3 sequence is 14 residues long. From germline, CDR1 is SGDLS and CDR2 YYNGEE. The CDR3 region is CASSSRDRKETQYF. As DNA, the CDR3 is TGTGCCAGCAGCAGCCGGGACAGAAAAGAGACCCAGTACTTC. The full variable domain, completed using reference TRBV9 and TRBJ2-5, is DSGVTQTPKHLITATGQRVTLRCSPRSGDLSVYWYQQSLDQGLQFLIQYYNGEERAKGNILERFSAQQFPDLHSELNLSSLELGDSALYFCASSSRDRKETQYFGPGTRLLVL.

The sample holds a few counts of this clonotype. V gene TRBV5-1 combines with J gene TRBJ2-7, with 9 bases identical to TRBD1. The CDR3 length is 17 residues. CDR1 and CDR2 (germline): SGHRS, YFSETQ. V was pared by 0 bases and J by 2 bases, with 9 bases of the junction left unmatched. The CDR3 loop is CASSLGGGQGLTYEQYF. The CDR3 bases are TGCGCCAGCAGCTTGGGCGGTGGACAGGGGCTTACCTACGAGCAGTACTTC.